Following are 14 T cell receptor beta chains from one sample sequenced in a study of Graves' ophthalmopathy and Graves' hyperthyroidism (dated by TCRdb to 2016 to 2018). These reads were obtained on an Illumina HiSeq 2000. TCR beta CDR3 regions were amplified from RNA transcripts for repertoire sequencing. A first-round RT-PCR used HTBI primers with the Qiagen OneStep RT-PCR kit, followed by a second-round multiplex PCR, size selection and purification. Using fastp at Q25 and MiXCR, TCRdb reprocessed the public reads and kept productive beta chains. Records with the same CDR3 protein are collapsed into one entry carrying the most frequent genes and DNA. In this sample the table shows around 1,000,000 distinct CDR3 sequences, roughly 35% of which occur a single time. The ten biggest clones cover around 10% of the sample. The material sequenced was peripheral blood or thyroid tissue (not recorded which). The receptor set was obtained from an adult man with Graves' hyperthyroidism.

On this clonotype: It may be a read error: a sequence one base away is much more abundant. CDR3 loop: CAISVTVEPQHF. CDR3 coding DNA: TGTGCCATCAGTGTGACAGTTGAGCCCCAGCATTTT. The chain employs TRBV10-3 and TRBJ1-5; D is perhaps TRBD1 (5 bases). V was clipped by 4 bases and J by 8 bases, with 9 bases between them. The V gene's germline CDR1 is ENHRY and CDR2 SYGVKD. The CDR3 contains 12 residues.

The table lists this clonotype with many counts. The chain joins TRBV25-1 to TRBJ2-5; 10 positions match TRBD1. With V trimmed by 3 bases and J by 5 bases, 6 bases remained unmatched. Germline V gives CDR1 MGHDK, CDR2 SYGVNS. The CDR3 has 15 amino acids. The CDR3, as DNA: TGTGCCAGCAGTGAGAGACAGGGGGCCTTGGAGACCCAGTACTTC. It yields the protein CASSERQGALETQYF. Full variable domain (outside the CDR3, taken from reference TRBV25-1 and TRBJ2-5): EADIYQTPRYLVIGTGKKITLECSQTMGHDKMYWYQQDPGMELHLIHYSYGVNSTEKGDLSSESTVSRIRTEHFPLTLESARPSHTSQYLCASSERQGALETQYFGPGTRLLVL.

In this sample, this clonotype turned up many times. This sequence joins TRBV4-1 and TRBJ2-7, with D maybe TRBD2 (6 bases). CDR1 is MGHRA, CDR2 YSYEKL, per germline. Trimming took 2 bases from V and 2 from J, leaving 13 bases between them. The CDR3 covers 15 residues. The CDR3 region is CASSQRDWVTYEQYF. As DNA, the CDR3 is TGCGCCAGCAGCCAAAGGGACTGGGTAACCTACGAGCAGTACTTC.

This clonotype was observed at least ten times. This sequence joins TRBV7-9 and TRBJ2-7, with TRBD2 matching over 8 bases. The germline gives CDR1 SEHNR, CDR2 FQNEAQ (reference sequence). The V segment lost 5 bases and the J segment 0 bases; nucleotides outside the gene matches: 3. This CDR3 contains 14 residues. The CDR3 nucleotides are TGTGCCAGCAGCCCTAGCGGGTTCTCCTACGAGCAGTACTTC. Protein: CASSPSGFSYEQYF.

The chain carries TRBV2 and TRBJ1-2, with no clear D. This CDR3 contains 14 residues. Trimming left V 0 bases short and J 8 bases short, with 13 bases between. Germline values: CDR1 SNHLY, CDR2 FYNNEI. The CDR3 nucleotides read TGTGCCAGCAGTGAAGCGCTTGGAGGTTGGGGCTACACCTTC. Translating gives CASSEALGGWGYTF.

This clonotype showed up many times. The J gene is TRBJ1-2, the V gene TRBV19; no clear D gene. V shed 5 bases and J shed 8 bases, with 15 bases lying between them. In germline, CDR1 is LNHDA, CDR2 SQIVND (reference sequence). The CDR3 runs to 13 residues. In nucleotides, the CDR3 is TGTGCCAGTAGTCCGATTTACGCTGAGGGCTACACCTTC. Protein: CASSPIYAEGYTF.

The chain joins TRBV19 to TRBJ2-2; D unclear. This CDR3 is 17 amino acids long. Looked up from germline, CDR1 is LNHDA and CDR2 is SQIVND (reference sequence). V was pared by 5 bases and J by 4 bases, with 20 bases between. The CDR3 DNA reads TGTGCCAGTAGTGGTCCTCGGTCCTTCTCCCTCACCGGGGAGCTGTTTTTT. Protein product: CASSGPRSFSLTGELFF.

The rearrangement joins TRBV5-1 to TRBJ1-1, with D possibly being TRBD1 (5 bases). The CDR3 is 12 amino acids. From germline, CDR1 is SGHRS and CDR2 YFSETQ. Deletions cut 2 bases from V and 6 bases from J, with 8 bases between. DNA for the CDR3: TGCGCCAGCAGCTTCCGGGACTCTGAAGCTTTCTTT. Its protein is CASSFRDSEAFF.

This clonotype was recorded a few times. The genes are TRBV6-1 and TRBJ1-5, with TRBD1 matching over 10 bases. With 7 bases clipped from V and 6 bases from J, the junction kept 6 bases outside the gene matches. The CDR3 totals 14 residues. Germline lookup yields CDR1 MNHNS and CDR2 SASEGT. CDR3 coding DNA: TGTGCCAGCAACGACAGGGGGCTGGGTCAGCCCCAGCATTTT. Translation: CASNDRGLGQPQHF.

The J gene is TRBJ2-7, the V gene TRBV9; 8 bases line up with TRBD1. CDR3 length: 15 residues. CDR1 is SGDLS and CDR2 is YYNGEE in the germline V gene. V shed 2 bases and J 3 bases; nucleotides not matched to a gene: 7. CDR3 protein: CASSVHGTGFYEQYF. The CDR3 DNA sequence: TGTGCCAGCAGCGTCCACGGGACAGGATTCTACGAGCAGTACTTC.

Ten or more counts support this clonotype. The DNA for the CDR3 is TGTGCCAGCAGTGAGACAGGGGCGATATCCTACGAGCAGTACTTC. Amino acids: CASSETGAISYEQYF. The chain has TRBV2 and TRBJ2-7; 8 bases fit TRBD1. CDR3 length: 15 residues. Germline V gives CDR1 SNHLY, CDR2 FYNNEI. The V gene end was trimmed by 3 bases and the J gene end by 1 base; junction bases not matched to a gene: 5. The variable domain in full, with the rest retrieved from reference TRBV2 and TRBJ2-7, is EPEVTQTPSHQVTQMGQEVILRCVPISNHLYFYWYRQILGQKVEFLVSFYNNEISEKSEIFDDQFSVERPDGSNFTLKIRSTKLEDSAMYFCASSETGAISYEQYFGPGTRLTVT.

This clonotype was seen a handful of times. This chain joins TRBV9 and TRBJ1-5; D remains unclear. V gave up 2 bases and J gave up 14 bases, with 14 bases separating them. CDR1 and CDR2 from the germline V gene are SGDLS and YYNGEE. CDR3 length equals 12 residues. CDR3 residues: CASSVTGENEHF. The CDR3, as DNA: TGTGCCAGCAGCGTCACCGGGGAAAACGAGCATTTT.

There are a few counts of this clonotype. The chain employs TRBV7-2 and TRBJ1-5; D perhaps matches TRBD1 (6 bases). Germline CDR1 is SGHTA and CDR2 is FQGNSA. This CDR3 has 14 residues. The V gene lost 2 bases and the J gene lost 7 bases, with 12 bases spanning the gap. The CDR3 bases are TGTGCCAGCAGCTTATTTTTCGGGGGCCAGCCCCAGCATTTT. Its translation is CASSLFFGGQPQHF. The full variable domain, completed using reference TRBV7-2 and TRBJ1-5, is GAGVSQSPSNKVTEKGKDVELRCDPISGHTALYWYRQSLGQGLEFLIYFQGNSAPDKSGLPSDRFSAERTGGSVSTLTIQRTQQEDSAVYLCASSLFFGGQPQHFGDGTRLSIL.

There are many counts of this clonotype. V and J are TRBV9 and TRBJ1-2, with TRBD1 as a possible D gene (5 bases). The CDR3 is 16 amino acids. V dropped 0 bases and J dropped 4 bases, with 16 bases sitting between them. Looked up from germline, CDR1 is SGDLS and CDR2 is YYNGEE. The CDR3 protein is CASSVEAFAGPYGYTF. The CDR3 DNA reads TGTGCCAGCAGCGTAGAAGCGTTTGCGGGGCCCTATGGCTACACCTTC.